Listed here are 31 T cell receptor beta chains from one sample, sequenced in a study of blood T cells in healthy people across ages. Next came a second PCR, run for about 6 to 12 cycles, which used a sample-barcoded 5' primer along with a J-beta primer mix. TCRdb re-derived calls from the 5' RACE reads in MiXCR, one entry per CDR3 protein. Of roughly 700,000 distinct CDR3 sequences listed, roughly 25% are singletons. This sample was also put to use in a study of T cells of mothers and their children.

Sequenced input: blood. These receptors originate from a boy aged 5 to 17 in good health.

The rearrangement joins TRBV7-2 to TRBJ2-5; D is unresolved. Trimming stripped 2 bases from V and 4 bases from J, with 11 bases between. Per germline, CDR1 SGHTA and CDR2 FQGNSA. The length of the CDR3 is 14 residues. CDR3 nucleotides: TGTGCCAGCAGCTTAACAGCAGCCCCAGAGACCCAGTACTTC. Protein product: CASSLTAAPETQYF.

With regard to this clonotype: Sequence at one end of the junction differs from germline and may be a read error. The J gene is TRBJ2-7, the V gene TRBV9; a possible D gene is TRBD2 (5 bases). The CDR3 has 15 amino acids. CDR1 and CDR2 (germline): SGDLS, YYNGEE. This CDR3 reads CTSSVRAGGIHEQYF. The CDR3 DNA reads as TGTACCAGCAGCGTAAGGGCGGGCGGAATTCACGAGCAGTACTTC.

The V call is TRBV11-3, the J call TRBJ1-3; D gene unclear. Germline CDR1 reads SGHNT; CDR2 reads YENEEA. This CDR3 region has 12 residues. The V end was cut by 5 bases, the J end by 4 bases, with 6 bases between. CDR3 amino acids: CASSRRGNTIYF. DNA for the CDR3: TGTGCCAGCAGCCGCAGGGGAAACACCATATATTTT.

The chain carries TRBV4-1 and TRBJ2-5; 9 nucleotides agree with TRBD1. V shed 2 bases and J 0 bases; nucleotides not matched to a gene: 7. The CDR3 contains 17 residues. Germline CDR1 is MGHRA and CDR2 is YSYEKL. The CDR3 loop reads CASSQPSGQGDQETQYF. The CDR3 coding sequence is TGCGCCAGCAGCCAACCTTCGGGACAGGGAGACCAAGAGACCCAGTACTTC.

This clonotype was counted between two and nine times. This chain connects TRBV12-3 or TRBV12-4 to TRBJ2-1, with TRBD2 identical over 9 bases. V lost 6 bases and J lost 8; bases outside the gene matches: 5. The CDR3 runs 13 residues. The CDR3 sequence is CASRDGTSYEQFF. The CDR3 bases are TGTGCCAGCAGGGACGGGACTAGCTATGAGCAGTTCTTC.

V usage is TRBV28 and J usage is TRBJ2-5, with D possibly being TRBD1 or TRBD2 (5 bases each). Trimming took 2 bases from V and 3 from J, leaving 31 bases between them. This CDR3 comprises 21 residues. Per the germline V gene, CDR1 is MDHEN and CDR2 is SYDVKM. Here the CDR3 reads CASSLRRGDIEQRPYEETQYF. The CDR3 nucleotides read TGTGCCAGCAGTTTAAGGAGAGGGGATATAGAGCAGAGACCATATGAAGAGACCCAGTACTTC.

The V gene is TRBV29-1, the J gene TRBJ1-1, with TRBD1 identical over 8 bases. There are 15 residues in the CDR3. V gave up 1 base and J gave up 4 bases; unmatched junction bases: 8. Germline CDR1 is SQVTM and CDR2 is ANQGSEA. The CDR3 nucleotides read TGCAGCGTTGAAGCTCCAAAAACAGGGGGCACTGAAGCTTTCTTT. It is translated as CSVEAPKTGGTEAFF.

The V and J genes are TRBV29-1 and TRBJ2-1; D not certain. Trimming left V 4 bases short and J 9 bases short, with 13 bases between. From germline, CDR1 is SQVTM and CDR2 ANQGSEA. The CDR3 is made up of 12 amino acids. Here the CDR3 reads CSVGLFKGEQFF. CDR3 sequence (DNA): TGCAGCGTTGGACTGTTTAAGGGTGAGCAGTTCTTC.

This chain joins TRBV29-1 and TRBJ2-7, with D possibly TRBD1 on 6 matching bases. The CDR3 is 13 residues long. Trimming cost V 1 base and J 6 bases, with 13 bases left between them. The V gene's germline CDR1 is SQVTM and CDR2 ANQGSEA. CDR3 nucleotides: TGCAGCGTTGAAGCGTTGGAAGGGGGCGAGCAGTACTTC. Translated: CSVEALEGGEQYF.

J is TRBJ2-1 and V is TRBV4-1; D is unresolved. The CDR3 length is 15 residues. Trimming removed 6 bases at V and 7 bases at J, with 19 bases between. CDR1 and CDR2 from the germline V gene are MGHRA and YSYEKL. The CDR3 nucleotides are TGCGCCAGCAGTCCCGAAGGAAAGAGGCCGAATGAGCAGTTCTTC. Amino acids: CASSPEGKRPNEQFF.

This clonotype was counted only a few times. The V and J genes are TRBV7-6 and TRBJ2-3, with D possibly being TRBD1 (5 bases). The CDR3 consists of 13 residues. V lost 1 base, J lost 12 bases, and 14 bases lay in between. Germline-derived CDR1 and CDR2 are SGHVS and FNYEAQ. The CDR3 loop is CASSLGKGIDQYF. CDR3 DNA: TGTGCCAGCAGCTTAGGCAAGGGGATAGACCAGTATTTT. The full variable domain, rest sourced from reference TRBV7-6 and TRBJ2-3, is GAGVSQSPRYKVTKRGQDVALRCDPISGHVSLYWYRQALGQGPEFLTYFNYEAQQDKSGLPNDRFSAERPEGSISTLTIQRTEQRDSAMYRCASSLGKGIDQYFGPGTRLTVL.

This clonotype has more than one count but fewer than ten. The chain uses TRBV12-3 or TRBV12-4 and TRBJ1-2; 7 nucleotides agree with TRBD1. V shed 5 bases, J shed 4 bases, and the junction held 7 bases outside the gene matches. CDR3 size: 14 residues. The CDR3 DNA reads as TGTGCCAGCAGTGGTGAGACAGGGACCTATGGCTACACCTTC. Its protein is CASSGETGTYGYTF.

In nucleotides, the CDR3 is TGCGCCAGCAGCTACGACGCTGAGCGTGGAGAGCAGTTCTTC. It translates to CASSYDAERGEQFF. The J gene is TRBJ2-1, the V gene TRBV5-1, with D unresolved. The CDR3 spans 14 residues. The germline V gene encodes CDR1 SGHRS and CDR2 YFSETQ. Trimming pared 3 bases from V and 10 bases from J, leaving 17 bases between.

This chain connects TRBV6-5 to TRBJ1-4; 11 bases agree with TRBD1. CDR1 and CDR2 (germline): MNHEY, SVGAGI. The V and J ends lost 0 bases and 5 bases, in that order; junction bases with no gene match: 8. The CDR3 sequence is 18 residues long. The CDR3 DNA sequence: TGTGCCAGCAGTTACTCGAAAGAGTGGACAGGGGGCAATGAAAAACTGTTTTTT. It specifies CASSYSKEWTGGNEKLFF.

The rearrangement joins TRBV2 to TRBJ2-7; the D gene is possibly TRBD2 (6 bases). The V and J ends lost 3 bases and 0 bases respectively, with 12 bases between them. The germline V gene has CDR1 SNHLY and CDR2 FYNNEI. The length of the CDR3 is 15 residues. The CDR3 coding sequence is TGTGCCAGCAGTGAGTGGCGGGGATCCTCCTACGAGCAGTACTTC. It is translated as CASSEWRGSSYEQYF.

The chain links TRBV12-3 or TRBV12-4 to TRBJ2-1; 8 bases fit TRBD2. The CDR3 covers 16 residues. Losses at the gene ends were 4 bases for V and 0 bases for J; bases not matched to a gene: 5. Written as DNA, the CDR3 is TGTGCCAGCAGTTCTAGCGGGTTTAGCTCCTACAATGAGCAGTTCTTC. Encoded protein: CASSSSGFSSYNEQFF.

In this sample, this clonotype turned up a few times. The J gene is TRBJ1-3, the V gene TRBV15; D not certain. The germline V gene has CDR1 LNHNV and CDR2 YYDKDF (reference sequence). This CDR3 spans 17 amino acids. V lost 0 bases and J 0 bases, leaving 12 bases between the germline ends. CDR3 in amino acids: CATSRELTDHSGNTIYF. CDR3 coding DNA: TGTGCCACCAGCAGAGAGTTAACCGACCACTCTGGAAACACCATATATTTT.

V gene TRBV5-8 combines with J gene TRBJ1-1, with 7 positions matching TRBD1. V was clipped by 0 bases and J by 4 bases; unmatched bases: 9. The CDR3 runs 16 residues. From germline, CDR1 is SGHTS and CDR2 YDEGEE. Here the CDR3 reads CASSLVGHRGGTEAFF. The CDR3 DNA is TGTGCCAGCAGCTTGGTTGGGCACAGGGGAGGCACTGAAGCTTTCTTT.

This chain links TRBV15 with TRBJ1-1; the D gene is possibly TRBD1 (5 bases). The V gene lost 0 bases and the J gene lost 8 bases, with 16 bases spanning the gap. This CDR3 comprises 15 residues. Germline CDR1 is LNHNV and CDR2 is YYDKDF (reference sequence). Here the CDR3 DNA reads TGTGCCACCAGCAGAGAGTCCAGGGAACGGGTGGAAGCTTTCTTT. Its translation is CATSRESRERVEAFF. The whole variable domain, remainder taken from reference TRBV15 and TRBJ1-1, is DAMVIQNPRYQVTQFGKPVTLSCSQTLNHNVMYWYQQKSSQAPKLLFHYYDKDFNNEADTPDNFQSRRPNTSFCFLDIRSPGLGDTAMYLCATSRESRERVEAFFGQGTRLTVV.

This clonotype showed up just a few times. The CDR3 nucleotides are TGTGCCAGCAGATCGGGGGGGGCACCTTCCTACGAGCAGTACTTC. It is translated as CASRSGGAPSYEQYF. This chain uses TRBV14 with TRBJ2-5, with TRBD2 matching over 8 bases. The DNA end favors TRBJ2-7, so the J call may be wrong. The length of the CDR3 is 15 residues. Germline CDR1 SGHDN, CDR2 FVKESK.

The chain recombines TRBV27 with TRBJ2-7; maybe TRBD1 (6 bases). The germline CDR1 and CDR2 sequences are MNHEY and SMNVEV (reference sequence). The CDR3 sequence is 13 residues long. Trimming left V 8 bases short and J 1 base short, with 12 bases between. DNA of the CDR3: TGTGCCAGCCGCCGGGACACTTCCTACGAGCAGTACTTC. This gives the protein CASRRDTSYEQYF.

V usage is TRBV21-1 and J usage is TRBJ2-5; the DNA was not compared with TRBD1, the D call given in the table. TRBV21-1 is a pseudogene locus. The CDR3 covers 14 residues. CDR3 DNA sequence: TGTGCCAGCAGCAATTGGACAGACCAAGAGACCCAGTACTTC. Protein: CASSNWTDQETQYF.

A few counts support this clonotype. The J gene is TRBJ1-6, the V gene TRBV5-1, with D possibly matching TRBD1 (5 bases). The CDR3 contains 15 residues. Germline CDR1 and CDR2: SGHRS and YFSETQ. V lost 2 bases and J lost 5, with 11 bases in between. The CDR3 protein is CASSFRGGDNSPLHF. The CDR3 bases are TGCGCCAGCAGCTTTCGTGGAGGGGATAATTCACCCCTCCACTTT.

V and J are TRBV11-2 and TRBJ2-6; D is ambiguous. In germline, CDR1 is SGHAT, CDR2 FQNNGV. The CDR3 consists of 18 residues. The V end was cut by 5 bases, the J end by 2 bases, with 19 bases between. The chain's CDR3 is CASSLRRSMLAGANVLTF. In DNA, the CDR3 is TGTGCCAGCAGCCTTAGGCGGAGCATGCTCGCTGGGGCCAACGTCCTGACTTTC.

The rearrangement joins TRBV20-1 to TRBJ2-3; a weak D match, TRBD1 (6 bases). Germline V CDR1 and CDR2: DFQATT, SNEGSKA (reference sequence). Trimming removed 3 bases at V and 1 base at J, with 26 bases between. The CDR3 is 19 amino acids. Here the CDR3 DNA reads TGCAGTGCTAGGGCCTACCTCCTTCCGGGACAAGGAGGCACAGATACGCAGTATTTT. This translates into CSARAYLLPGQGGTDTQYF.

This clonotype was found many times. V usage is TRBV14 and J usage is TRBJ2-5; 9 nucleotides agree with TRBD1. The end of the DNA is better explained by TRBJ2-1, so the J call may be wrong. Germline lookup yields CDR1 SGHDN and CDR2 FVKESK. The CDR3 is 17 residues long. Here the CDR3 reads CASSTLTGTGIYNEQFF. The CDR3 DNA reads as TGTGCCAGCAGCACTCTAACCGGGACAGGGATTTACAATGAGCAGTTCTTC.

The chain uses TRBV3-1 and TRBJ2-3; 11 nucleotides align to TRBD2. Germline loops: CDR1 LGHDT, CDR2 YNNKEL (reference sequence). The CDR3 loop spans 16 amino acids. Trimming cost V 2 bases and J 4 bases; bases outside gene matches: 5. The CDR3 sequence: CASSQTSGSFADTQYF. The CDR3 region has the DNA TGTGCCAGCAGCCAAACTAGCGGGAGTTTCGCAGATACGCAGTATTTT.

The chain is built from TRBV3-1 and TRBJ1-1; 9 bases map to TRBD1. V lost 3 bases to trimming and J lost 6 bases; unmatched junction nucleotides: 5. The CDR3 is 14 amino acids. Germline values: CDR1 LGHDT, CDR2 YNNKEL (reference sequence). The CDR3 spells CASSQGTGIAEAFF. DNA for the CDR3: TGTGCCAGCAGCCAGGGGACAGGGATAGCTGAAGCTTTCTTT.

This clonotype was observed a few times. The V and J genes are TRBV11-2 and TRBJ2-3; unclear D gene. Trimming took off 0 bases at V and 3 bases at J, with 13 bases between the two ends. The CDR3 sequence is 16 residues long. Germline V gene lookup returns CDR1 SGHAT and CDR2 FQNNGV. DNA for the CDR3: TGTGCCAGCAGCTTAGATCTGGGAATAGCTACAGATACGCAGTATTTT. Residues: CASSLDLGIATDTQYF.

This chain links TRBV28 with TRBJ2-7, with 7 bases matching TRBD2. The CDR3 is made up of 11 amino acids. V was pared by 6 bases and J by 6 bases, with 2 bases of the junction left unmatched. CDR1 and CDR2 from the germline V gene are MDHEN and SYDVKM. CDR3 in DNA: TGTGCCAGCAGCGGGGGGTCCGAGCAGTACTTC. Translation gives CASSGGSEQYF. Filled out from reference TRBV28 and TRBJ2-7, the complete variable domain reads DVKVTQSSRYLVKRTGEKVFLECVQDMDHENMFWYRQDPGLGLRLIYFSYDVKMKEKGDIPEGYSVSREKKERFSLILESASTNQTSMYLCASSGGSEQYFGPGTRLTVT.

This clonotype has only a few counts. V usage is TRBV4-3 and J usage is TRBJ2-1; unclear D gene. The CDR3 consists of 15 residues. Germline CDR1 LGHNA, CDR2 YSLEER. Between the trimmed V and J ends, which lost 0 bases and 2 bases, there was a span of 8 bases. DNA of the CDR3: TGCGCCAGCAGCCAAGAGGGCCAGGCCTACAATGAGCAGTTCTTC. Amino acids: CASSQEGQAYNEQFF.